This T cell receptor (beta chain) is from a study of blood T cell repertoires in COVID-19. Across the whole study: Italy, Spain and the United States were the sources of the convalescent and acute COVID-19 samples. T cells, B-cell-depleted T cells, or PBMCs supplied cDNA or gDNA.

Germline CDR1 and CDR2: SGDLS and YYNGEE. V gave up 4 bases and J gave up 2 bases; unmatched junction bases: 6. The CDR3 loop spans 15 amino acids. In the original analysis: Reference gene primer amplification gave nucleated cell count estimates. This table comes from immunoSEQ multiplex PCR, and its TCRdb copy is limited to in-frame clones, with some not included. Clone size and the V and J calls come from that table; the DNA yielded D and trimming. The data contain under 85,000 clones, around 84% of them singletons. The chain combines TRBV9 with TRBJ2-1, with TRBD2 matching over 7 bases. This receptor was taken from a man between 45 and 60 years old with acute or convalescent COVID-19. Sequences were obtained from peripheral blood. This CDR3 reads CASSNRDYTYNEQFF. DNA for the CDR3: TGTGCCAGCAGCAACCGGGACTACACCTACAATGAGCAGTTCTTC.